This entry lists 11 T cell receptor beta chains sequenced from one sample in a study of T cells in Graves' hyperthyroidism and ophthalmopathy. RNA transcripts were the template for amplifying TCR beta CDR3 regions. Initially, a first-round RT-PCR of the TCR CDR3 employed the HTBI primer set. TCRdb reprocessed the multiplex PCR reads via MiXCR and lists one record per CDR3 protein. The sample has about 200,000 distinct CDR3 sequences; about a sixth are singletons. Sequenced sample: blood. These receptors were taken from a man aged 40-49 years with Graves' hyperthyroidism.

This clonotype was detected many times. The chain recombines TRBV12-3 or TRBV12-4 with TRBJ2-3, with D possibly being TRBD1 or TRBD2 (7 bases each). V lost 2 bases and J 3 bases, leaving 21 bases between the germline ends. The length of the CDR3 is 18 residues. The CDR3 DNA follows: TGTGCCAGCAGTTTAACAGGGGCCAGCGGGGCTGGGACAGATACGCAGTATTTT. Residues: CASSLTGASGAGTDTQYF.

This clonotype occurred many times. This rearrangement joins TRBV7-8 to TRBJ2-1, with a tentative D call TRBD1 (6 bases). Germline-derived CDR1 and CDR2 are SGHVS and FQNEAQ. The germline V and J ends were trimmed by 5 bases and 9 bases, with 11 bases remaining between them. The CDR3 contains 12 residues. Here the CDR3 DNA reads TGTGCCAGCAGCCACAGGGTTGGTGAGCAGTTCTTC. As protein: CASSHRVGEQFF.

In this sample, this clonotype turned up a few times. The chain couples TRBV5-6 to TRBJ1-5; 11 nucleotides line up with TRBD1. The CDR3 contains 16 residues. The V and J ends lost 4 bases and 6 bases, in that order; junction bases with no gene match: 9. The V gene's germline CDR1 is SGHDT and CDR2 YYEEEE. The CDR3 here is CASSRGGQGVFQPQHF. For the CDR3, the DNA is TGTGCCAGCAGCCGCGGGGGACAGGGGGTATTTCAGCCCCAGCATTTT.

This clonotype was seen ten or more times. V gene TRBV6-1 combines with J gene TRBJ2-1; no clear D gene. Germline CDR1 MNHNS, CDR2 SASEGT. Trimming took off 2 bases at V and 0 bases at J, with 11 bases between the two ends. The CDR3 has 16 amino acids. This CDR3 reads CASSEPRSGSYNEQFF. As DNA, the CDR3 is TGTGCCAGCAGTGAACCCCGGTCAGGCTCCTACAATGAGCAGTTCTTC.

This clonotype was counted many times. This chain connects TRBV28 to TRBJ2-3; 7 nucleotides align to TRBD2. V dropped 3 bases and J dropped 5; count of bases not matched to a gene: 11. The CDR3 is 16 residues long. Germline CDR1 is MDHEN and CDR2 is SYDVKM. The CDR3 nucleotides are TGTGCCAGCAGTTTTTATAGGACTAGGGGAAGAGATACGCAGTATTTT. Translated: CASSFYRTRGRDTQYF. Drawing the rest from reference TRBV28 and TRBJ2-3, the complete variable domain is DVKVTQSSRYLVKRTGEKVFLECVQDMDHENMFWYRQDPGLGLRLIYFSYDVKMKEKGDIPEGYSVSREKKERFSLILESASTNQTSMYLCASSFYRTRGRDTQYFGPGTRLTVL.

This clonotype was seen many times. The chain links TRBV11-2 to TRBJ2-7, with D tentatively TRBD2 (5 bases). CDR1 and CDR2 from the germline V gene are SGHAT and FQNNGV. The CDR3 spans 17 residues. Trimming left V 3 bases short and J 4 bases short, with 22 bases between. Here the CDR3 reads CASSFRVGRAAGYEQYF. The CDR3 bases are TGTGCCAGCAGCTTCCGCGTTGGGCGGGCCGCAGGATACGAGCAGTACTTC.

This clonotype appeared a few times. The rearrangement links TRBV18 to TRBJ1-2; 8 bases line up with TRBD1. V was clipped by 3 bases and J by 6 bases; unmatched bases: 9. The CDR3 extends over 15 amino acids. Germline V lookup: CDR1 KGHSH, CDR2 LQKENI. The CDR3 region has the DNA TGTGCCAGCTCACCCCCGACAGGGGACCACGATGGCTACACCTTC. The encoded protein is CASSPPTGDHDGYTF.

This clonotype was seen many times. This chain uses TRBV5-6 with TRBJ2-5; D gene uncertain. CDR1 is SGHDT, CDR2 YYEEEE, per germline. CDR3 length equals 16 residues. The V gene lost 4 bases and the J gene lost 5 bases, with 21 bases spanning the gap. The CDR3 protein is CASSGRIYSTGETQYF. The CDR3 bases are TGTGCCAGCAGCGGCAGGATCTACTCTACGGGTGAGACCCAGTACTTC.

This chain connects TRBV25-1 to TRBJ2-5; possibly TRBD1 or TRBD2 for D (5 bases each). Germline values: CDR1 MGHDK, CDR2 SYGVNS. V was pared by 6 bases and J by 5 bases, with 19 bases between. The length of the CDR3 is 15 residues. The CDR3 reads CASRGYRSEGETQYF. CDR3 bases: TGTGCCAGCAGGGGGTATAGGAGTGAGGGGGAGACCCAGTACTTC.

This clonotype was detected ten times or more. The rearrangement uses TRBV5-1 and TRBJ2-1; TRBD2 matches at 14 bases. Trimming at V came to 5 bases and at J to 5 bases, leaving 6 bases not matched to a gene. In germline, CDR1 is SGHRS, CDR2 YFSETQ. The CDR3 length is 16 residues. CDR3 bases: TGCGCCAGCAGGTCGACTAGCGGGGGGGCGGACAATGAGCAGTTCTTC. Its protein is CASRSTSGGADNEQFF.

This clonotype was counted ten times or more. CDR3 coding DNA: TGTGCCAGCAGCTTTGACGGGGGGGCAGGGTACAATGAGCAGTTCTTC. It encodes CASSFDGGAGYNEQFF. The chain is built from TRBV11-3 and TRBJ2-1; 8 nucleotides agree with TRBD2. J lost 4 bases, V lost 3 bases, and 8 bases had no gene match. The CDR3 length is 16 residues. Germline V gene sequence: CDR1 SGHNT, CDR2 YENEEA.